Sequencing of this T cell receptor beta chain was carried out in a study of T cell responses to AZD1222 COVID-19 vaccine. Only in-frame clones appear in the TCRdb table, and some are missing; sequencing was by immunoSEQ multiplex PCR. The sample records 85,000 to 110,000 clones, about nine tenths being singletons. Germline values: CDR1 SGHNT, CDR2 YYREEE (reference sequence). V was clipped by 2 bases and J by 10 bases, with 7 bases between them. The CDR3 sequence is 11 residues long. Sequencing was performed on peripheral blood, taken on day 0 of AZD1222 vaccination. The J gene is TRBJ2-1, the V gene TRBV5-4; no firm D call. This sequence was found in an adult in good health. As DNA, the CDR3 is TGTGCCAGCAGCTTAAGATCAGAGCAGTTCTTC. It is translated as CASSLRSEQFF.